Below are 5 T cell receptor beta chains sequenced from a single sample in a study of post-analysis software for immune sequencing data. Their recognized antigens are unknown. Unique molecular identifiers tagged the TCR beta cDNA libraries. Using its own MiXCR run on the PCR reads, TCRdb lists one record per CDR3 protein. The sample lists 650,000 to 900,000 distinct CDR3 sequences, 46% occurring once. Findings and caveats of the study: Controls had lower frequencies than patients of about 5 TRBV segments, which included TRBV5-6, TRBV5-1 and TRBV20-1.

Sequencing input: blood. These receptor sequences come from a girl aged 10 to 17 with multiple sclerosis.

This clonotype occurred a few times. The junction departs from the called germline gene at one end, perhaps through a read error. CDR3 protein: CAGSTGQGGLINQPQHF. The CDR3 DNA follows: TGTGCCGGCAGCACGGGACAGGGTGGGCTGATCAATCAGCCCCAGCATTTT. The chain joins TRBV7-8 to TRBJ1-5, with 9 bases fitting TRBD1. The CDR3 runs 17 residues. CDR1 SGHVS and CDR2 FQNEAQ come from the germline V gene.

The gene calls are TRBV3-1 and TRBJ1-2; D is ambiguous. This CDR3 region has 14 residues. Germline CDR1 is LGHDT and CDR2 is YNNKEL (reference sequence). Trimming shortened V by 5 bases and J by 4 bases, and 14 bases separated the two germline ends. CDR3 bases: TGTGCCAGCAGCTACCCCGGCAGCGGCTATGGCTACACCTTC. Amino acid sequence: CASSYPGSGYGYTF.

This clonotype was seen a handful of times. This rearrangement joins TRBV4-2 to TRBJ2-7; D is uncertain. The CDR3 has 16 amino acids. CDR1 and CDR2 from the germline V gene are LGHNA and YNFKEQ. Trimming pared 2 bases from V and 3 bases from J, leaving 17 bases between. The CDR3 region is CASSQWEARWGYEQYF. In DNA form, the CDR3 reads TGTGCCAGCAGCCAATGGGAAGCGCGTTGGGGCTACGAGCAGTACTTC.

The sample holds a few counts of this clonotype. This chain's CDR3 is CAIRSGQGRETQYF. CDR3 nucleotides: TGTGCCATCAGGTCGGGACAGGGTAGGGAGACCCAGTACTTC. The J gene is TRBJ2-7, the V gene TRBV10-3; TRBD1 matches 9 bases. The J call may be incorrect, as the DNA end agrees better with TRBJ2-5. Germline assignment: CDR1 ENHRY and CDR2 SYGVKD. This CDR3 has 14 amino acids.

The table lists this clonotype with a few counts. V gene TRBV7-6 combines with J gene TRBJ1-2; 9 nucleotides line up with TRBD1. In germline, CDR1 is SGHVS, CDR2 FNYEAQ. The junction had 11 bases not matched to a gene; V was cut back by 5 bases and J by 1 base. The CDR3 consists of 17 residues. The CDR3 DNA sequence: TGTGCCAGCAGCCCATTTCTGAGGGACAGGGATAACTATGGCTACACCTTC. Protein: CASSPFLRDRDNYGYTF.